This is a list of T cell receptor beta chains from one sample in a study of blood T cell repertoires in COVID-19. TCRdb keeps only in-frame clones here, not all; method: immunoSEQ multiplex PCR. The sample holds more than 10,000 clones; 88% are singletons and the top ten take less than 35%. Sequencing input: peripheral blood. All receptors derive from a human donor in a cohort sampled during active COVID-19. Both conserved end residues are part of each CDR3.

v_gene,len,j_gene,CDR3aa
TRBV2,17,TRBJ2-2,CARKGAGTQANTGELFF
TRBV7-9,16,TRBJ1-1,CASSTLPWAGVTEAFF
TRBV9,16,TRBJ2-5,CASSVGSGRAGETQYF
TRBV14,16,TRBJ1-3,CASSQLGQGRRNTIYF
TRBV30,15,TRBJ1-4,CAYQTGLSTNEKLFF
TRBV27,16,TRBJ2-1,CASSFQRGGSYNEQFF
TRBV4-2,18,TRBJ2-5,CASSQVWASGGAEETQYF
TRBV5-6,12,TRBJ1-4,CASTGTAEKLFF
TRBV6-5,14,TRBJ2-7,CASSFGTGPSKQYF
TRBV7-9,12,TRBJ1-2,CASSSGDYGYTF
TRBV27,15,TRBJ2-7,CASSPRTGLSYEQYF
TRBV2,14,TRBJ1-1,CASSVILSRTEAFF
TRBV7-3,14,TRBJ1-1,CASSIQGTSAEAFF
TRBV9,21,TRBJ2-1,CASSVGGAGGREGSSYNEQFF
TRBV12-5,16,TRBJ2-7,CASGFRTGTTPYEQYF
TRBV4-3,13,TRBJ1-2,CASSPDRDYGYTF
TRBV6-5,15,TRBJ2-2,CATLRSFTNTGELFF
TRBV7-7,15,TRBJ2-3,CASSLTSASTDTQYF
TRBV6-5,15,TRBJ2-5,CASTDGGRYQETQYF
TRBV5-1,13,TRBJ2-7,CASSTGLAVEQYF
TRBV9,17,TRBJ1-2,CASSAMGTGPNNYGYTF
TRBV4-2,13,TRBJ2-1,CASSQETWDEQFF
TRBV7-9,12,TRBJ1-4,CASSFGWEKLFF
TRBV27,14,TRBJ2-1,CASSLAGGPHEQFF
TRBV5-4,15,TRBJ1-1,CASSTDRGQNTEAFF
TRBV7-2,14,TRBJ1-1,CASSLNRGLTEAFF
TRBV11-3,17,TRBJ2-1,CASSLLGAGGTYNEQFF
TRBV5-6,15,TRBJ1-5,CASSFAGLGNQPQHF
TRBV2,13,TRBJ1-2,CASSGGTGVGYTF
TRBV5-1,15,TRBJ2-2,CASSFISGRPGELFF
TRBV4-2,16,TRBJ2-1,CASGTSGRTLYNEQFF
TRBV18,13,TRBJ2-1,CASSPEGVDEQFF
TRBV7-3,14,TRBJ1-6,CASSRQGNNSPLHF
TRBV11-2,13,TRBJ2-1,CASSLDRLAEQFF
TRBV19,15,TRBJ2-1,CASRELAGRDNEQFF
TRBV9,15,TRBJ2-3,CASSGIPGTWGTQYF
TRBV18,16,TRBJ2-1,CASSPQSSGSYNEQFF
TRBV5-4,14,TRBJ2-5,CASSLGDYQETQYF
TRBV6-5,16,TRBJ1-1,CASSYGVTARGTEAFF
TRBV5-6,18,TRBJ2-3,CASTSRVARGRNTDTQYF
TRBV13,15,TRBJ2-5,CASSSAPDREGTQYF
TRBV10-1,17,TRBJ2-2,CASSEGTSGRKGGELFF
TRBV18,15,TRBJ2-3,CASSPRAGAIGTQYF
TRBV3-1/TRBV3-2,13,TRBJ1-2,CASSRPGTGSYTF
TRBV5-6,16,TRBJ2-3,CASSLEGGRIADTQYF
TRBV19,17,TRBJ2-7,CASSPLDRRNASYEQYF
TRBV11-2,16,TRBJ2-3,CASSFPAGVGTDTQYF
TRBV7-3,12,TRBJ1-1,CASSLPGAEAFF
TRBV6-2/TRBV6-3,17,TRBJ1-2,CASSYSTGTGINYGYTF
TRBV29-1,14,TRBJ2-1,CSVHGTSESNEQFF
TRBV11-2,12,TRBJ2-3,CASREGFDTQYF
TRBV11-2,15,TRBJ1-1,CASSRGQGLNTEAFF
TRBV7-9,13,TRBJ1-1,CASSRTVNTEAFF
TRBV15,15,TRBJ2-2,CATSGGQWGTGELFF
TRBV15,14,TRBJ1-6,CAIHTGGDNSPLHF
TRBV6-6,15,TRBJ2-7,CASSPGTGFSYEQYF
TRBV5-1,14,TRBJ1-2,CASSLDRGQVGYTF
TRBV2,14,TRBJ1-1,CASSLLGGDGEAFF
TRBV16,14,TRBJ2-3,CASSTDSSTDTQYF
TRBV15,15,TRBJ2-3,CATSRVGTVTDTQYF